Given below is one T cell receptor (beta chain) in context. Treatment in this sample: randomized to nivolumab then ipilimumab (arm A) or the reverse (arm B). DNA-damaging chemotherapy had not been given to any patient beforehand. From thawed PBMCs, live CD3+CD8+ cells negative for CD19 and CD56 were sorted. Data came from immunoSEQ multiplex PCR; TCRdb stores just in-frame clones and leaves some out. The data show 15,000 to 20,000 clones, more than 65% seen once. The entry originates in a study of sequential checkpoint blockade in melanoma. Whole-study context: Patients were randomized 1:1 to nivolumab-then-ipilimumab or ipilimumab-then-nivolumab first-line. Each arm's sequence ended with maintenance nivolumab.

Trimming shortened V by 8 bases and J by 10 bases, and 23 bases separated the two germline ends. This CDR3 has 14 residues. Germline CDR1 and CDR2: MNHEY and SVGAGI. This TCR was recovered from a human donor with melanoma. The sample here was CD8+ T cells sorted from blood (inferred from file names), taken from a patient given nivolumab and ipilimumab in sequence. The rearrangement joins TRBV6-5 to TRBJ1-1, with a tentative D call TRBD1 (6 bases). CDR3: CASSGERDGGGAFF. The CDR3 coding sequence is TGTGCCAGCTCAGGGGAGAGGGACGGCGGTGGAGCTTTCTTT.